This T cell receptor (beta chain) appears in the sequencing data of a study of control samples from healthy donors and cancer patients (dated by TCRdb to about 2020). For CDR1 and CDR2, the germline V gene (reference sequence) lists SEHNR and FQNEAQ. The V end loses 5 bases and the J end loses 1 base, and a stretch of 14 bases separates them. The CDR3 sequence holds 15 residues, the cysteine and phenylalanine included. Only CDR3 DNA remains: 45 bases, in frame from the first base. The library was generated by the immunoSEQ multiplex PCR assay. TCRdb took over this immuneACCESS table, retaining in-frame rearrangements with V and J assigned. Such tables are incomplete; in checked studies, under half of the missing clones stem from an unresolved V gene, and the remainder is unexplained. The sample table contains about 150,000 clones; only one count was recorded for roughly 93% of them. In total, the top ten clones hold over 2% of the sample.

Worth noting for this clone: Its antigen specificity is not known. No base-level quality is on record; no much larger clone is a single base apart.

The chain is assembled from TRBV7-9 and TRBJ1-1; the D gene lacks a confident call. Sequenced sample: blood. This receptor was identified in a man between 45 and 60 years old in good health. CDR3 protein: CASSAVRLANTEAFF. The nucleotides are TGTGCCAGCAGCGCAGTCCGGCTTGCGAACACTGAAGCTTTCTTT.